One TCR beta chain is described in this entry. Its antigen remains unidentified. This record comes from a study of blood T cells in healthy people across ages. Whole-study findings and limits: Changes seen in expanded clonotypes were possibly confounded by donor CMV status left unknown.

Together with a sample-barcoded 5' primer, a J-beta primer mix was included in a second PCR lasting about 7 to 11 cycles. TCRdb analysed the 5' RACE reads with MiXCR anew, one entry per CDR3 protein. The sample gives 780,000 or so distinct CDR3 sequences, 53% of which show up once; approximately 40% is in the top ten. The V gene lost 1 base and the J gene lost 10 bases, with 17 bases spanning the gap. The CDR3 contains 16 residues. Per the germline V gene, CDR1 is SGHVS and CDR2 is FNYEAQ. The chain couples TRBV7-6 to TRBJ1-6; no firm D call. The sequenced material came from blood. The sequence was obtained from an older man in good health. CDR3 bases: TGTGCCAGCAGCTTAGGAACCCCCGGGGTGGGCTCACCCCTCCACTTT. Its protein product is CASSLGTPGVGSPLHF.